The clone carrying this T cell receptor beta chain was observed at least ten times. The antigen is undetermined. This entry is derived from a study of T-cell memory formation after mild COVID-19. General study results and limits: Several responding clones turned up in pre-infection memory, indicating that cross-reactive memory may have taken part.

One entry per CDR3 protein results from TCRdb running MiXCR on the 5' RACE reads. The sample records about 38,000 distinct CDR3 sequences, roughly 10% being singletons. The V gene's germline CDR1 is SGHRS and CDR2 YFSETQ. Deletions cut 3 bases from V and 8 bases from J, with 16 bases between. The CDR3 loop spans 14 amino acids. The rearrangement joins TRBV5-1 to TRBJ2-3, with a tentative D call TRBD2 (6 bases). Sequencing was done on a sample of PBMCs or a T cell subset sorted from them (not recorded which). The TCR was taken from a man younger than 35 who had mild COVID-19 (a few samples of this study predate the infection). Cell type and time point are not known. The CDR3 is CASSSGRGLGTQYF. The CDR3 DNA follows: TGCGCCAGCAGCTCGGGACGGGGACTTGGTACGCAGTATTTT.